This passage covers 29 T cell receptor beta chains from one sample sequenced in a study of T cells in localized non-small cell lung cancer. TCRdb keeps only in-frame clones here, not all; method: immunoSEQ multiplex PCR. The sample consists of some 52,000 clones, around 81% of them appearing once. Sequencing was performed on PBMCs, taken before any cancer treatment. The receptors shown here come from a woman aged 40-69 years with stage II lung adenocarcinoma.

This clone was seen only a few times. The chain recombines TRBV30 with TRBJ1-1; D is undetermined. The CDR3 consists of 12 residues. CDR1 and CDR2 (germline): GTSNPN, SVGIG (reference sequence). V was cut by 5 bases and J by 5 bases, with 12 bases left in between. The CDR3 sequence: CAWGPKGTEAFF. The CDR3 DNA reads as TGTGCCTGGGGGCCCAAGGGAACTGAAGCTTTCTTT.

J is TRBJ1-5 and V is TRBV7-8; 7 positions match TRBD1. The V gene's germline CDR1 is SGHVS and CDR2 FQNEAQ. The CDR3 is 20 residues long. Trimming at V came to 4 bases and at J to 2 bases, leaving 20 bases not matched to a gene. Written as DNA, the CDR3 is TGTGCCAGCAGCTCCTATTCAAGACAGGGAAAGGGTAGGGGCAATCAGCCCCAGCATTTT. Its protein is CASSSYSRQGKGRGNQPQHF. The complete variable domain, with remaining parts taken from reference TRBV7-8 and TRBJ1-5, reads GAGVSQSPRYKVAKRGQDVALRCDPISGHVSLFWYQQALGQGPEFLTYFQNEAQLDKSGLPSDRFFAERPEGSVSTLKIQRTQQEDSAVYLCASSSYSRQGKGRGNQPQHFGDGTRLSIL.

The gene calls are TRBV6-6 and TRBJ1-1, with 8 nucleotides matching TRBD1. The CDR3 sequence is 16 residues long. Trimming cost V 0 bases and J 6 bases; bases outside gene matches: 9. The germline V gene has CDR1 MNHNY and CDR2 SVGAGI (reference sequence). Written as DNA, the CDR3 is TGTGCCAGCAGTTACTCCGGACAGGGCACCCGGCCTGAAGCTTTCTTT. It codes for CASSYSGQGTRPEAFF.

The chain combines TRBV5-8 with TRBJ1-4; D might be TRBD1 (5 bases). The CDR3 sequence is 14 residues long. Germline loops: CDR1 SGHTS, CDR2 YDEGEE. V was trimmed by 4 bases and J by 4 bases, leaving 11 bases between them. CDR3 loop: CASSVGRLNEKLFF. In DNA, the CDR3 is TGTGCCAGCAGCGTGGGACGTCTTAATGAAAAACTGTTTTTT.

The gene calls are TRBV5-1 and TRBJ1-3; TRBD1 matches at 10 bases. The CDR3 loop spans 17 amino acids. V dropped 3 bases and J dropped 2; count of bases not matched to a gene: 8. The V gene's germline CDR1 is SGHRS and CDR2 YFSETQ. DNA for the CDR3: TGCGCCAGCAGCTCGAACCGACAGGGGGCGACTGGAAACACCATATATTTT. Translated: CASSSNRQGATGNTIYF.

This clone has a single count. V gene TRBV28 combines with J gene TRBJ1-1; D remains ambiguous. This CDR3 is 14 amino acids long. The V end lost 7 bases, the J end lost 12 bases, and 24 bases lay between the germline ends. Germline V gene lookup returns CDR1 MDHEN and CDR2 SYDVKM. This chain's CDR3 is CASTRPHMKTGTFF. CDR3 DNA: TGTGCCAGCACCCGCCCCCACATGAAAACGGGAACTTTCTTT.

The chain is built from TRBV29-1 and TRBJ2-7; tentatively, D is TRBD1 (8 bases). From germline, CDR1 is SQVTM and CDR2 ANQGSEA. CDR3 length: 15 amino acids. The germline V and J ends were trimmed by 0 bases and 4 bases, with 16 bases remaining between them. CDR3 sequence: CSVEDPDREGYEQYF. CDR3 sequence (DNA): TGCAGCGTTGAAGATCCGGACAGGGAGGGTTACGAGCAGTACTTC.

The chain couples TRBV5-1 to TRBJ2-7; D might be TRBD2 (6 bases). Trimming took 3 bases from V and 6 from J, leaving 13 bases between them. The CDR3 spans 13 residues. Germline V lookup: CDR1 SGHRS, CDR2 YFSETQ. CDR3 region: CASSSLVGGEQYF. CDR3 nucleotides: TGCGCCAGCAGCTCACTAGTCGGGGGCGAGCAGTACTTC.

This chain links TRBV30 with TRBJ2-7; possible D gene TRBD1, 7 bases. CDR1 and CDR2 from the germline V gene are GTSNPN and SVGIG (reference sequence). The CDR3 contains 11 residues. V gave up 3 bases and J gave up 7 bases, with 10 bases separating them. The CDR3 reads CAWSSGGEQYF. The CDR3 DNA is TGTGCCTGGAGCTCAGGGGGGGAGCAGTACTTC.

The rearrangement joins TRBV7-9 to TRBJ1-1; D not resolved. Trimming shortened V by 1 base and J by 5 bases, and 8 bases separated the two germline ends. Germline CDR1 and CDR2: SEHNR and FQNEAQ (reference sequence). The CDR3 contains 13 residues. The CDR3: CASSLGGITEAFF. The CDR3 region has the DNA TGTGCCAGCAGCTTAGGTGGCATAACTGAAGCTTTCTTT.

The chain combines TRBV4-1 with TRBJ1-4, with D possibly TRBD1 on 5 matching bases. The CDR3 totals 15 residues. V was cut by 3 bases and J by 10 bases, with 18 bases left in between. Germline V lookup: CDR1 MGHRA, CDR2 YSYEKL. DNA for the CDR3: TGCGCCAGCAGCCACCTGGCGCAGGGTGTAGGAAAACTGTTTTTT. Its translation: CASSHLAQGVGKLFF.

The chain has TRBV7-6 and TRBJ2-2; unclear D gene. V was trimmed by 1 base and J by 7 bases, leaving 13 bases between them. Germline CDR1 SGHVS, CDR2 FNYEAQ. The CDR3 extends over 15 amino acids. The CDR3 loop reads CASSLEGSFYGELFF. CDR3 in DNA: TGTGCCAGCAGCTTAGAGGGCTCATTCTACGGGGAGCTGTTTTTT.

This chain uses TRBV27 with TRBJ1-3; D unclear. This CDR3 comprises 15 residues. Looked up from germline, CDR1 is MNHEY and CDR2 is SMNVEV (reference sequence). Trimming left V 2 bases short and J 2 bases short, with 10 bases between. CDR3 loop: CASSLEGGPGNTIYF. The CDR3 DNA follows: TGTGCCAGCAGTTTAGAGGGAGGCCCTGGAAACACCATATATTTT.

The chain links TRBV4-3 to TRBJ2-6, with D unresolved. V was cut by 0 bases and J by 0 bases, with 12 bases left in between. CDR1 and CDR2 (germline): LGHNA, YSLEER. The CDR3 totals 18 residues. CDR3 loop: CASSQDKTVSSGANVLTF. The CDR3 DNA follows: TGCGCCAGCAGCCAAGATAAAACAGTAAGCTCTGGGGCCAACGTCCTGACTTTC.

This rearrangement joins TRBV29-1 to TRBJ2-1; D is possibly TRBD1 (6 bases). Trimming removed 8 bases from V and 2 bases from J, with 13 bases in between. This CDR3 contains 13 residues. Germline lookup yields CDR1 SQVTM and CDR2 ANQGSEA. CDR3 loop: CSTRQDTYNEQFF. The CDR3 nucleotides are TGCAGCACCCGACAGGATACCTACAATGAGCAGTTCTTC.

For this clone: The junction shows a germline mismatch at one end, possibly a read error. The chain joins TRBV7-7 to TRBJ1-1; D gene ambiguous. CDR1 and CDR2 from the germline V gene are SSHAT and FNYEAQ (reference sequence). The CDR3 extends over 13 amino acids. CDR3 in DNA: TGTGCTAGCAGCGCAAATTTGAACACTGAAGCTTTCTTT. This codes for CASSANLNTEAFF.

The rearrangement links TRBV2 to TRBJ2-7; D remains unclear. The V and J ends lost 6 bases and 2 bases respectively, with 14 bases between them. Germline-derived CDR1 and CDR2 are SNHLY and FYNNEI. CDR3 length: 14 residues. The CDR3 DNA reads TGTGCCAGCAGCCAGGCGCTAACCCCCTACGAGCAGTACTTC. This codes for CASSQALTPYEQYF.

This chain links TRBV6-5 with TRBJ1-1; TRBD1 matches 9 bases. V gave up 7 bases and J gave up 6 bases; unmatched junction bases: 9. The CDR3 has 14 residues. Germline V gene sequence: CDR1 MNHEY, CDR2 SVGAGI. CDR3 protein: CASIRSGQGSEAFF. CDR3 DNA: TGTGCCAGCATCCGATCGGGACAGGGCTCTGAAGCTTTCTTT.

The chain uses TRBV5-4 and TRBJ1-2; D unclear. Germline loops: CDR1 SGHNT, CDR2 YYREEE (reference sequence). The length of the CDR3 is 13 residues. Trimming removed 1 base from V and 7 bases from J, with 11 bases in between. CDR3 residues: CASSLWVSPGYTF. The CDR3 bases are TGTGCCAGCAGCTTGTGGGTCTCGCCTGGCTACACCTTC.

This clone was seen a few times. This chain links TRBV5-1 with TRBJ2-5, with 9 bases fitting TRBD1. The V gene end was trimmed by 4 bases and the J gene end by 0 bases; junction bases not matched to a gene: 7. Germline V lookup: CDR1 SGHRS, CDR2 YFSETQ. This CDR3 is 16 amino acids long. CDR3 amino acids: CASSQLRDRDQETQYF. The CDR3 nucleotides are TGCGCCAGCAGCCAACTCAGGGACAGGGACCAAGAGACCCAGTACTTC.

The CDR3 sequence: CASSEYMNTEAFF. The CDR3 nucleotides read TGCGCCAGCAGTGAATACATGAACACTGAAGCTTTCTTT. The genes are TRBV10-2 and TRBJ1-1; the D is unclear. The CDR3 has 13 residues. Trimming removed 3 bases at V and 0 bases at J, with 5 bases between. In germline, CDR1 is WSHSY, CDR2 SAAADI.

The J gene is TRBJ1-2, the V gene TRBV10-3; 10 bases fit TRBD1. This CDR3 is 14 amino acids long. Trimming cost V 9 bases and J 2 bases; bases outside gene matches: 6. Germline V gene lookup returns CDR1 ENHRY and CDR2 SYGVKD. CDR3 amino acids: CAISPGQGNYGYTF. The CDR3 nucleotides read TGTGCCATTAGCCCGGGACAGGGGAACTATGGCTACACCTTC.

About this clone: In the same sample, other DNA sequences code for this CDR3. This rearrangement joins TRBV29-1 to TRBJ1-2, with D unclear. Trimming removed 5 bases at V and 2 bases at J, with 6 bases between. The V gene's germline CDR1 is SQVTM and CDR2 ANQGSEA. This CDR3 is built from 11 residues. In nucleotides, the CDR3 is TGCAGCGTTACAGAAAACTATGGCTACACCTTC. Amino acids: CSVTENYGYTF. The entire variable domain, with the rest obtained from reference TRBV29-1 and TRBJ1-2, is as follows: SAVISQKPSRDICQRGTSLTIQCQVDSQVTMMFWYRQQPGQSLTLIATANQGSEATYESGFVIDKFPISRPNLTFSTLTVSNMSPEDSSIYLCSVTENYGYTFGSGTRLTVV.

V gene TRBV7-9 combines with J gene TRBJ1-1; TRBD1 matches at 7 bases. Trimming at V came to 5 bases and at J to 3 bases, leaving 6 bases not matched to a gene. CDR3 length equals 14 residues. The germline V gene encodes CDR1 SEHNR and CDR2 FQNEAQ (reference sequence). The CDR3 DNA sequence: TGTGCCAGCAGCCTGTTCCAGGGGGACACTGAAGCTTTCTTT. Its translation: CASSLFQGDTEAFF.

The chain's CDR3 is CASSQEQDTDTQYF. DNA of the CDR3: TGCGCCAGCAGCCAGGAACAAGACACAGATACGCAGTATTTT. The gene calls are TRBV4-3 and TRBJ2-3; no firm D call. V was cut by 3 bases and J by 2 bases, with 9 bases left in between. The length of the CDR3 is 14 residues. The germline V gene encodes CDR1 LGHNA and CDR2 YSLEER.

The chain combines TRBV28 with TRBJ1-2; 8 bases fit TRBD1. Germline V lookup: CDR1 MDHEN, CDR2 SYDVKM. The CDR3 has 15 residues. V lost 1 base and J lost 7; bases outside the gene matches: 8. CDR3 bases: TGTGCCAGCAGTTTATATTCCCCAGGGGGCGGTGGCTACACCTTC. This sequence encodes CASSLYSPGGGGYTF.

This sequence joins TRBV6-1 and TRBJ1-6, with D unresolved. This CDR3 region has 15 residues. The ends were cut back, 7 bases at V and 6 bases at J, with 16 bases in the middle. Germline values: CDR1 MNHNS, CDR2 SASEGT. CDR3 amino acids: CASTPGEGVNSPLHF. CDR3 in DNA: TGTGCCAGCACCCCCGGGGAGGGAGTTAATTCACCCCTCCACTTT.

The V gene is TRBV7-9, the J gene TRBJ1-6, with D unresolved. Looked up from germline, CDR1 is SEHNR and CDR2 is FQNEAQ (reference sequence). The CDR3 totals 16 residues. V gave up 3 bases and J gave up 0 bases, with 9 bases separating them. For the CDR3, the DNA is TGTGCCAGCAGCTTTGTAAGGAGCTCCTATAATTCACCCCTCCACTTT. It codes for CASSFVRSSYNSPLHF. Full variable domain (outside the CDR3, taken from reference TRBV7-9 and TRBJ1-6): DTGVSQNPRHKITKRGQNVTFRCDPISEHNRLYWYRQTLGQGPEFLTYFQNEAQLEKSRLLSDRFSAERPKGSFSTLEIQRTEQGDSAMYLCASSFVRSSYNSPLHFGNGTRLTVT.

The chain uses TRBV28 and TRBJ2-5; D is unclear. Between the trimmed V and J ends, which lost 4 bases and 7 bases, there was a span of 16 bases. CDR3 length equals 14 residues. Germline CDR1 and CDR2: MDHEN and SYDVKM. The CDR3 is CASSSYSKPGTQYF. Here the CDR3 DNA reads TGTGCCAGCAGTTCGTACTCTAAACCCGGGACCCAGTACTTC.